This T cell receptor beta chain was found in a study of shared clonotypes between healthy human individuals. Each sorted subset replicate got 200 ng genomic DNA, tens of thousands of genomes. TCRdb's table, derived via immunoSEQ multiplex PCR, lists solely in-frame clones and lacks some. The profile covers 170,000 or so clones, with around 63% appearing a single time and about 10% taken by the ten largest. The J segment lost 5 bases and the V segment lost 5 bases, leaving 12 bases of the junction unmatched. From germline, CDR1 is MDHEN and CDR2 SYDVKM. The CDR3 loop spans 16 amino acids. The receptor was isolated from a man aged 30 to 39 in good health. This sequence joins TRBV28 and TRBJ2-1; 7 bases line up with TRBD1. The sequencing sample was made of memory CD4+ T cells sorted from blood. Subset of the sample: CD45RA-negative fraction. This CDR3 reads CASSITAGTADNEQFF. The CDR3 DNA reads TGTGCCAGCAGTATAACAGCCGGGACAGCAGACAATGAGCAGTTCTTC.